The TCR beta chain described here comes from a study of glioma-infiltrating T cells. Amplification of TCR alpha and beta CDR3 regions from RNA used iRepertoire nested multiplex PCR. For one-step reverse transcription and amplification, 100-400 ng of tissue mRNA or PBMC total RNA was used. TCRdb independently ran MiXCR on the multiplex PCR reads; one entry per CDR3 protein. The repertoire consists of approximately 130,000 distinct CDR3 sequences, with approximately 24% occurring once and the leading ten covering 27%. Points on this clonotype: The target antigen is unknown.

This CDR3 is 13 amino acids long. The germline gives CDR1 MNHNS, CDR2 SASEGT. V was pared by 5 bases and J by 6 bases, with 11 bases between. Broader study findings: Very few CDR3 sequences were shared between tissue and blood. Above-expected tissue-blood divergence occurred in all gliomas, most in low-grade ones.

The chain couples TRBV6-1 to TRBJ1-5, with D unresolved. The TCR sequence derives from a human donor with low-grade glioma or glioblastoma, undergoing nonglioma brain surgery, or in good health (not recorded which). The sequenced sample consisted of glioma tissue, nonneoplastic brain tissue, or PBMCs (not recorded which). CDR3 bases: TGTGCCAGCAGTCCCCGTGTAAGTCAGCCCCAGCATTTT. Amino acids: CASSPRVSQPQHF.